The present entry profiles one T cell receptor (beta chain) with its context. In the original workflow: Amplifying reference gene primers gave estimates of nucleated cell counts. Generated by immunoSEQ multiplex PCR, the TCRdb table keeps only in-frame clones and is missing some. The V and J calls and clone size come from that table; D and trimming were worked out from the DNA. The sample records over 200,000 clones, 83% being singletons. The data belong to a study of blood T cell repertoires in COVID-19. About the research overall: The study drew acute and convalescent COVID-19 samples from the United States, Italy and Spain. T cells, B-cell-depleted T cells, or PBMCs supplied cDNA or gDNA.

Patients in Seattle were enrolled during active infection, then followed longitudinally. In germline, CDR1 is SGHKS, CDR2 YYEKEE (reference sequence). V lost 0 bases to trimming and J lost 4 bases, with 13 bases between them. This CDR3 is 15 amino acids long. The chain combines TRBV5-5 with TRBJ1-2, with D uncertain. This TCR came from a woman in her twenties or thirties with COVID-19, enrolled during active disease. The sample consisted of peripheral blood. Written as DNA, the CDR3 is TGTGCCAGCAGCTTGGGCACAGCTAACAGCTATGGCTACACCTTC. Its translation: CASSLGTANSYGYTF. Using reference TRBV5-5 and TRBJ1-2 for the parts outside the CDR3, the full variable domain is DAGVTQSPTHLIKTRGQQVTLRCSPISGHKSVSWYQQVLGQGPQFIFQYYEKEERGRGNFPDRFSARQFPNYSSELNVNALLLGDSALYLCASSLGTANSYGYTFGSGTRLTVV.